This T cell receptor (beta chain) was obtained from a study of cytomegalovirus exposure and HLA in healthy donors. As for the study in general: Of all 360 or so donors who were genotyped, roughly 83% belonged to the Caucasian-associated ancestry cluster.

Points on this clone: The target antigen is unknown.

Trimming left V 5 bases short and J 4 bases short, with 15 bases between. Germline CDR1 MNHEY, CDR2 SVGAGI. This CDR3 is 15 amino acids long. A multiplex PCR was run with 60 Vbeta primers and 13 Jbeta primers. Sequencing was performed with immunoSEQ multiplex PCR; in TCRdb, only in-frame clones are kept and a portion is missing. The data contain 150,000 to 200,000 clones, around 76% of them singletons. Study results and limitations: Productive rates of about 87% or about 30% were seen for most TCR beta V segments in an earlier analysis.

The sequencing sample was made of PBMCs. The receptor's source is a female donor in good health and CMV-seronegative. The chain recombines TRBV6-5 with TRBJ1-3; TRBD1 is a possible D gene (6 bases). CDR3 sequence: CASSPKRTAGNTIYF. The CDR3 DNA reads TGTGCCAGCAGTCCCAAGCGGACAGCAGGAAACACCATATATTTT.